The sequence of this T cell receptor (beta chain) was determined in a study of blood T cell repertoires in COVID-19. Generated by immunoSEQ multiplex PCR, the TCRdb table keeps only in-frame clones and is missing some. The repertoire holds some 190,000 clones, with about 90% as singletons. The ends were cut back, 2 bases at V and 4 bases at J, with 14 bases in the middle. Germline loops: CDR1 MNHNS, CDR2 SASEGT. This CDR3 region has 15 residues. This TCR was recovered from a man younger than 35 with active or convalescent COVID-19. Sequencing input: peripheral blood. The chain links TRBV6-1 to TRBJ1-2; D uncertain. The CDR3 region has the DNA TGTGCCAGCAGTGAAACGATCCTGGGAGGCTATGGCTACACCTTC. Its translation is CASSETILGGYGYTF.